The rows below give T cell receptor beta chains drawn from one sample of a study of early T cells in non-severe SARS-CoV-2 infection. TCRdb itself ran the 5' RACE reads through MiXCR, one entry per CDR3 protein. The sample contains fewer than 85,000 distinct CDR3 sequences, around 13% of which appear only once. Sequencing was performed on whole blood. These receptors all stem from an adult who was a healthcare worker with PCR-confirmed SARS-CoV-2 infection or an uninfected control (not recorded which). CDR3s include the opening cysteine and the closing phenylalanine or tryptophan.

j_call: TRBJ2-1
v_call: TRBV20-1
cdr3_aa: CSASGRAIEQFF

j_call: TRBJ1-4
v_call: TRBV2
cdr3_aa: CASIFQWTENEKLFF

j_call: TRBJ2-1
v_call: TRBV5-5
cdr3_aa: CASSRTSGPYPLGYNEQFF

j_call: TRBJ1-1
v_call: TRBV18
cdr3_aa: CASSPRHRGISDTEAFF

j_call: TRBJ1-1
v_call: TRBV6-5
cdr3_aa: CACSTGFMNTEAFF

j_call: TRBJ1-1
v_call: TRBV3-1
cdr3_aa: CASSLTGVGGEAFF

j_call: TRBJ1-1
v_call: TRBV6-5
cdr3_aa: CASSYGTGAQAEAFF

j_call: TRBJ1-1
v_call: TRBV12-3/TRBV12-4
cdr3_aa: CASRLQGRVTEAFF

j_call: TRBJ2-1
v_call: TRBV20-1
cdr3_aa: CSARDLSGLADPQNNEQFF

j_call: TRBJ2-3
v_call: TRBV3-1
cdr3_aa: CASSQGGRWTDTQYF

j_call: TRBJ2-7
v_call: TRBV2
cdr3_aa: CASSGGPSYEQYF

j_call: TRBJ1-2
v_call: TRBV28
cdr3_aa: CASSGTPDSPGGYTF

j_call: TRBJ1-6
v_call: TRBV7-2
cdr3_aa: CASSSPAGTPSPLHF

j_call: TRBJ2-4
v_call: TRBV7-9
cdr3_aa: CASSLSGRGKNIQYF

j_call: TRBJ2-2
v_call: TRBV18
cdr3_aa: CASSVRDRTGELFF

j_call: TRBJ2-7
v_call: TRBV28
cdr3_aa: CATSPGYEQYF

j_call: TRBJ2-7
v_call: TRBV6-5
cdr3_aa: CASSYDPSYEQYF

j_call: TRBJ2-2
v_call: TRBV12-3/TRBV12-4
cdr3_aa: CASSLGGGNTGELFF

j_call: TRBJ2-1
v_call: TRBV28
cdr3_aa: CASSYPPQEQFF

j_call: TRBJ1-5
v_call: TRBV7-9
cdr3_aa: CASSSQGQAFNQPQHF

j_call: TRBJ1-5
v_call: TRBV28
cdr3_aa: CASRENNQPQHF

j_call: TRBJ2-1
v_call: TRBV6-6
cdr3_aa: CASSYSTGAGDEQFF

j_call: TRBJ1-2
v_call: TRBV5-1
cdr3_aa: CASSSDGEVYGYTF

j_call: TRBJ1-1
v_call: TRBV12-3/TRBV12-4
cdr3_aa: CASSLRGVGEAFF

j_call: TRBJ1-1
v_call: TRBV2
cdr3_aa: CASIGKVGNTEAFF

j_call: TRBJ2-1
v_call: TRBV10-3
cdr3_aa: CAISESTQAGQFF

j_call: TRBJ1-6
v_call: TRBV9
cdr3_aa: CASSPNAGGHNSPLHF

j_call: TRBJ1-1
v_call: TRBV27
cdr3_aa: CASSLHRGNTEAFF

j_call: TRBJ2-2
v_call: TRBV29-1
cdr3_aa: CSVEWETGELFF

j_call: TRBJ1-5
v_call: TRBV12-3/TRBV12-4
cdr3_aa: CASSLDGYQPQHF

j_call: TRBJ2-3
v_call: TRBV29-1
cdr3_aa: CSVYLAGGRTDTQYF

j_call: TRBJ2-3
v_call: TRBV12-3/TRBV12-4
cdr3_aa: CASSRTTNSLVTQYF

j_call: TRBJ1-1
v_call: TRBV28
cdr3_aa: CASSQTSPTEAFF

j_call: TRBJ1-4
v_call: TRBV29-1
cdr3_aa: CSVGGRGEKLFF

j_call: TRBJ2-7
v_call: TRBV28
cdr3_aa: CASSSPPRAGGLNEQYF

j_call: TRBJ2-1
v_call: TRBV6-5
cdr3_aa: CASSYARGAYNEQFF

j_call: TRBJ1-3
v_call: TRBV7-9
cdr3_aa: CASSPHGQGGNTIYF

j_call: TRBJ2-2
v_call: TRBV7-3
cdr3_aa: CASSSQGARTGELFF

j_call: TRBJ1-2
v_call: TRBV12-3/TRBV12-4
cdr3_aa: CASSPTGLFYGYTF

j_call: TRBJ2-3
v_call: TRBV9
cdr3_aa: CASSERAWDTQYF

j_call: TRBJ1-5
v_call: TRBV7-3
cdr3_aa: CASSLTHNPRVWPQHF

j_call: TRBJ2-1
v_call: TRBV12-3/TRBV12-4
cdr3_aa: CASSLYGGGSSDEQFF

j_call: TRBJ1-2
v_call: TRBV28
cdr3_aa: CASSPPSGGMGYGYTF

j_call: TRBJ2-3
v_call: TRBV6-1
cdr3_aa: CASRRGDWTDTQYF

j_call: TRBJ1-3
v_call: TRBV20-1
cdr3_aa: CSARDSWGNTIYF

j_call: TRBJ1-6
v_call: TRBV6-1
cdr3_aa: CASSIVMGSLHF

j_call: TRBJ1-4
v_call: TRBV12-3/TRBV12-4
cdr3_aa: CASSLEEKLFF

j_call: TRBJ2-2
v_call: TRBV28
cdr3_aa: CASSYRLIAGSGELFF

j_call: TRBJ2-2
v_call: TRBV5-1
cdr3_aa: CASSLWTGETGELFF

j_call: TRBJ2-2
v_call: TRBV19
cdr3_aa: CASSSRQGAYGELFF

j_call: TRBJ2-2
v_call: TRBV7-3
cdr3_aa: CASSSRGTSGVGELFF

j_call: TRBJ1-1
v_call: TRBV20-1
cdr3_aa: CSAYDRGTEAFF

j_call: TRBJ1-2
v_call: TRBV29-1
cdr3_aa: CSVGGYNGYTF

j_call: TRBJ1-1
v_call: TRBV12-3/TRBV12-4
cdr3_aa: CASSLGENTEAFF

j_call: TRBJ2-7
v_call: TRBV4-1
cdr3_aa: CASSQGQEYEQYF

j_call: TRBJ1-1
v_call: TRBV5-6
cdr3_aa: CASRVGVTTNTEAFF

j_call: TRBJ1-1
v_call: TRBV2
cdr3_aa: CASSVNRDTEAFF

j_call: TRBJ1-1
v_call: TRBV5-1
cdr3_aa: CASSFEAGRMSVTEAFF

j_call: TRBJ2-7
v_call: TRBV28
cdr3_aa: CASSRSGGTYEQYF

j_call: TRBJ2-7
v_call: TRBV29-1
cdr3_aa: CSVVFRGLYEQYF